This T cell receptor beta chain came from a study of PD-1 blockade in classical Hodgkin lymphoma. General observations from the study: A significant rise in TCR diversity was seen by C4D1 for CD4+ cells but not for CD8+ cells. Complete responders' diversity at baseline resembled that of newly diagnosed patients. Possible causes of repertoire differences, disease activity or prior therapy, remain undefined.

Germline assignment: CDR1 SGHVS and CDR2 FNYEAQ. V was cut by 1 base and J by 6 bases, with 9 bases left in between. The CDR3 loop spans 14 amino acids. Concerning this clone itself: Its specificity is unknown.

Each patient relapsed following autologous stem cell transplantation, and prior brentuximab vedotin exposure differed. Magnetic negative selection of thawed PBMCs yielded the CD8+ T cells. Produced via immunoSEQ multiplex PCR; TCRdb's table is partial and in-frame only. The profile shows about 860 clones, around 70% of them singletons. The chain joins TRBV7-6 to TRBJ2-2, with D perhaps TRBD2 (6 bases). Sequencing was performed on CD8+ T cells from blood, taken at baseline. The origin of this receptor is a human donor with classical Hodgkin lymphoma. The CDR3 bases are TGTGCCAGCAGCTTAGGGGACTTGGCCGGGGAGCTGTTTTTT. Translation gives CASSLGDLAGELFF.